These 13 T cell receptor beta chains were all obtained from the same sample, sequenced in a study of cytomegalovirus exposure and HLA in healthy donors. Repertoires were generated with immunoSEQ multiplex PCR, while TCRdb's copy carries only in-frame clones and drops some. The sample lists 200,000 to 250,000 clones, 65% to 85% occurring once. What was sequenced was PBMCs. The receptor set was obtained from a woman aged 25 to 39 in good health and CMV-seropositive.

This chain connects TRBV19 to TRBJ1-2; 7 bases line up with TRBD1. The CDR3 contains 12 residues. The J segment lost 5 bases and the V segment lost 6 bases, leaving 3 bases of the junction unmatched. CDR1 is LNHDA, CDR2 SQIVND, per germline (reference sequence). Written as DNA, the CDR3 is TGTGCCAGTAGCTTGACAGGGTATGGCTACACCTTC. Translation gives CASSLTGYGYTF.

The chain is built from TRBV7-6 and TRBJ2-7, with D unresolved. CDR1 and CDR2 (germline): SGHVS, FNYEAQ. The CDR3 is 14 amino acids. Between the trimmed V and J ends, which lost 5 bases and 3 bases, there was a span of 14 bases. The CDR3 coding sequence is TGTGCCAGCAGCCAATCAAATCTAGACTACGAGCAGTACTTC. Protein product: CASSQSNLDYEQYF.

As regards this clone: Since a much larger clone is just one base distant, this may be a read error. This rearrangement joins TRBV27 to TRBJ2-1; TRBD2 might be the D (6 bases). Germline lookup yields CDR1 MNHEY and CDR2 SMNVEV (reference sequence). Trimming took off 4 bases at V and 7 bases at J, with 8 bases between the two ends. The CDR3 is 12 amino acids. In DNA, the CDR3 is TGTGCCAGCAGTTCCGGGAGTAATGAGCAGTTCTTC. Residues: CASSSGSNEQFF.

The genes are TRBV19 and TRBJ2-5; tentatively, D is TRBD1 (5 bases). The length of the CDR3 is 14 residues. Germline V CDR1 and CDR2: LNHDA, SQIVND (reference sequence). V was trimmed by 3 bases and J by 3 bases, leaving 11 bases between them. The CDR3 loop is CASSIKTVEETQYF. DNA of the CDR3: TGTGCCAGTAGTATTAAGACAGTAGAAGAGACCCAGTACTTC.

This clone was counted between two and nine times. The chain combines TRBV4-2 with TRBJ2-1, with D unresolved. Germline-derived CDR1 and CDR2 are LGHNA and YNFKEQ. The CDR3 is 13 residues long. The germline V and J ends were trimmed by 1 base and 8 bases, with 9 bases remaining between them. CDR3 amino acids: CASSQVLWDEQFF. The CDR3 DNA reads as TGTGCCAGCAGCCAAGTTCTATGGGATGAGCAGTTCTTC.

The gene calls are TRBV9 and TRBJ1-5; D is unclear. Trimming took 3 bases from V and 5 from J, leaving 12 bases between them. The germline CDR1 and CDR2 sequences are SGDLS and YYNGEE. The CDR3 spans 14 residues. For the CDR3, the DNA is TGTGCCAGCAGCGCAACGACTGAGGATCAGCCCCAGCATTTT. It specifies CASSATTEDQPQHF.

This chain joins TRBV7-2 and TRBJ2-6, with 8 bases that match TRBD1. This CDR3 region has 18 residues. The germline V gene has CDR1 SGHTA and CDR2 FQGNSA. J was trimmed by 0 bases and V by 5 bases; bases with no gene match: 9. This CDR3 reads CASSPRDRRSSGANVLTF. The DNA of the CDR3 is TGTGCCAGCAGCCCGCGGGACAGGAGGAGCTCTGGGGCCAACGTCCTGACTTTC.

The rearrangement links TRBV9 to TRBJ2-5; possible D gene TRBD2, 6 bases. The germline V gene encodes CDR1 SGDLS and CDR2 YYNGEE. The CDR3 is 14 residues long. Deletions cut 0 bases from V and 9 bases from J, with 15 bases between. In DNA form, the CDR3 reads TGTGCCAGCAGCGTAGCTGGAGGGGAAAACGCCCAGTACTTC. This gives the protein CASSVAGGENAQYF. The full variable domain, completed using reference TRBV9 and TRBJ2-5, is DSGVTQTPKHLITATGQRVTLRCSPRSGDLSVYWYQQSLDQGLQFLIQYYNGEERAKGNILERFSAQQFPDLHSELNLSSLELGDSALYFCASSVAGGENAQYFGPGTRLLVL.

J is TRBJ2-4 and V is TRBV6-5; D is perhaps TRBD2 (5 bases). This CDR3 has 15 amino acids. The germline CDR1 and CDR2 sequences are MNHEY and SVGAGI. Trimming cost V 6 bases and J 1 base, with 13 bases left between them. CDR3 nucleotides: TGTGCCAGCAGGATAAGCGTAGCGGCCAAAAACATTCAGTACTTC. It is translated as CASRISVAAKNIQYF.

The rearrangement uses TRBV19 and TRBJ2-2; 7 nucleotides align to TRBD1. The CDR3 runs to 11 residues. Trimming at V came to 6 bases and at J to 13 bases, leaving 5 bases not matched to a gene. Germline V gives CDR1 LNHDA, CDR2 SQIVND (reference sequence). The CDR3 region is CASRTGLRLFF. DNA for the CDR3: TGTGCCAGTAGGACAGGGCTGAGGCTGTTTTTT.

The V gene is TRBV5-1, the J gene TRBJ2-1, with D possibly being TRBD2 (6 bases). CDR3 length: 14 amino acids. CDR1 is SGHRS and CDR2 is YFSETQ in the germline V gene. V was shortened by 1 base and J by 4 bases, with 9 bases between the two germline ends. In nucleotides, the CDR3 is TGCGCCAGCAGCTTGAGGGACTCTTACAATGAGCAGTTCTTC. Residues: CASSLRDSYNEQFF. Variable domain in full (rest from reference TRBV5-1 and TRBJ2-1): KAGVTQTPRYLIKTRGQQVTLSCSPISGHRSVSWYQQTPGQGLQFLFEYFSETQRNKGNFPGRFSGRQFSNSRSEMNVSTLELGDSALYLCASSLRDSYNEQFFGPGTRLTVL.

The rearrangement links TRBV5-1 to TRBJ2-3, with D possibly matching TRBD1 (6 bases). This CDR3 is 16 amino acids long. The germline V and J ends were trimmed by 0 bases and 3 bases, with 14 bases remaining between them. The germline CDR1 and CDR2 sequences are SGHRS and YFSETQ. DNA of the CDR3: TGCGCCAGCAGCTTGGAGACAGGACTGGGGACAGATACGCAGTATTTT. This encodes CASSLETGLGTDTQYF.

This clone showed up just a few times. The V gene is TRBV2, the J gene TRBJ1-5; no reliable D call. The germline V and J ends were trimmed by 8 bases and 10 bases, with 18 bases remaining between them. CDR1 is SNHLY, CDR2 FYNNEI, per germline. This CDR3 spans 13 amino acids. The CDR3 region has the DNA TGTGCCAGCCTTGACCGCCCGGGGAGACCCCAGCATTTT. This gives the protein CASLDRPGRPQHF.